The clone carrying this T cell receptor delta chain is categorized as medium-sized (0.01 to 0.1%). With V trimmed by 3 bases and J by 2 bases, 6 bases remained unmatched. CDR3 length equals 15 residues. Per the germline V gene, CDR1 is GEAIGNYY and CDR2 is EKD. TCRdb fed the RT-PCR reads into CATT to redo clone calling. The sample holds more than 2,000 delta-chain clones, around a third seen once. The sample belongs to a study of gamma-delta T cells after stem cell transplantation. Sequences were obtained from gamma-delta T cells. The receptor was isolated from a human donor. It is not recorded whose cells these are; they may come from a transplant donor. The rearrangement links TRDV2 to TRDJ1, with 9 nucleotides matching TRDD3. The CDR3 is CACDYWGKPTDKLIF. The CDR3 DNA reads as TGTGCCTGTGACTACTGGGGGAAACCTACCGATAAACTCATCTTT.